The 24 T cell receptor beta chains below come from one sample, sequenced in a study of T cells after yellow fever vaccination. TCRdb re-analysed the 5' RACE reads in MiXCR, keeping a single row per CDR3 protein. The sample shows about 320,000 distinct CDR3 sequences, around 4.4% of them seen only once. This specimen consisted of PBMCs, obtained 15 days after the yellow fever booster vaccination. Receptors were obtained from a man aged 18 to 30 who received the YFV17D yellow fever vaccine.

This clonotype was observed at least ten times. The CDR3 DNA sequence: TGCAGCGTTGAAGATGGACAAGGAGCTAACTATGGCTACACCTTC. It specifies CSVEDGQGANYGYTF. The V call is TRBV29-1, the J call TRBJ1-2, with D possibly TRBD1 on 5 matching bases. Germline loops: CDR1 SQVTM, CDR2 ANQGSEA. The ends were cut back, 0 bases at V and 0 bases at J, with 11 bases in the middle. The CDR3 totals 15 residues. Based on the CDR3 plus reference TRBV29-1 and TRBJ1-2, the full variable domain is SAVISQKPSRDICQRGTSLTIQCQVDSQVTMMFWYRQQPGQSLTLIATANQGSEATYESGFVIDKFPISRPNLTFSTLTVSNMSPEDSSIYLCSVEDGQGANYGYTFGSGTRLTVV.

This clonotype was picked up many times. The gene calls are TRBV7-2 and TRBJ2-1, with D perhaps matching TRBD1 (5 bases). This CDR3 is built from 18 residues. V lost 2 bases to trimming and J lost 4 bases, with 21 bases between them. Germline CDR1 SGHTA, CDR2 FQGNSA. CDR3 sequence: CASSLSLTAVGGYNEQFF. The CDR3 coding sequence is TGTGCCAGCAGCTTATCGTTGACAGCTGTTGGTGGGTACAATGAGCAGTTCTTC.

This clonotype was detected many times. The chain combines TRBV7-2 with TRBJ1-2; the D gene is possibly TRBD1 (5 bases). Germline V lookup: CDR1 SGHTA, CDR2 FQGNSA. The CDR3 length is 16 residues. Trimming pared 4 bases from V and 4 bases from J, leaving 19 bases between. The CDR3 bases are TGTGCCAGCAGCTCCGTGGGGGGGGGAATGGCCTATGGCTACACCTTC. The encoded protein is CASSSVGGGMAYGYTF.

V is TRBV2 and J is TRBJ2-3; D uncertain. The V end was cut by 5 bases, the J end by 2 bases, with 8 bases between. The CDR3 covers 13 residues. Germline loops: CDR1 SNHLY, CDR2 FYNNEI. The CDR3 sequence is CASSSHITDTQYF. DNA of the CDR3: TGTGCCAGCAGTTCCCACATCACAGATACGCAGTATTTT.

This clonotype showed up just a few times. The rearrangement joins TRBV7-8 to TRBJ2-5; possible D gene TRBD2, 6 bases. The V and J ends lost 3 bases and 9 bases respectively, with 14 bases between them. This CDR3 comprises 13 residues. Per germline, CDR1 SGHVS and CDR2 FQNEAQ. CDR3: CASSFGGVRAQYF. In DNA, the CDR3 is TGTGCCAGCAGCTTTGGCGGGGTCAGGGCCCAGTACTTC.

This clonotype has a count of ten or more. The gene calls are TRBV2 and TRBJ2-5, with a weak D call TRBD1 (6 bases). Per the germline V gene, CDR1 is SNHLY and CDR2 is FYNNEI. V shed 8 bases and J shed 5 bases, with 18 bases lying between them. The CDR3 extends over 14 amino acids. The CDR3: CASLGQLAGETQYF. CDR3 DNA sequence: TGTGCCAGCCTAGGACAGCTCGCGGGCGAGACCCAGTACTTC. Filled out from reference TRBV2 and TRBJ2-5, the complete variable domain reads EPEVTQTPSHQVTQMGQEVILRCVPISNHLYFYWYRQILGQKVEFLVSFYNNEISEKSEIFDDQFSVERPDGSNFTLKIRSTKLEDSAMYFCASLGQLAGETQYFGPGTRLLVL.

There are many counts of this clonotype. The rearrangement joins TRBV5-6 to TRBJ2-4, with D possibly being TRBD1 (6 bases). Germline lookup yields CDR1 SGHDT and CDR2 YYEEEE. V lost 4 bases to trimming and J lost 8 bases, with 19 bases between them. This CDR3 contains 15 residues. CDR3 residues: CASSPSGGAWYIQYF. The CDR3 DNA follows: TGTGCCAGCAGCCCGAGTGGGGGCGCCTGGTACATTCAGTACTTC.

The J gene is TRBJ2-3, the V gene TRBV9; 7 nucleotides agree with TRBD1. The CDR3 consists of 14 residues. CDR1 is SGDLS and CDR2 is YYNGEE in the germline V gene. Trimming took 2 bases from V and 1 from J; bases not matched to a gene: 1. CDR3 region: CASSVQGGTDTQYF. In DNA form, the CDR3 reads TGTGCCAGCAGCGTCCAGGGGGGCACAGATACGCAGTATTTT.

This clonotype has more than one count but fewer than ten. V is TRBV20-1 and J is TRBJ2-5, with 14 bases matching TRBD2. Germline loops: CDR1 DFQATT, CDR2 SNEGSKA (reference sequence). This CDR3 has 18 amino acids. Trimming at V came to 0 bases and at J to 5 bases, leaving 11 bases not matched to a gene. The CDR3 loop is CSARDYRTSGGKVETQYF. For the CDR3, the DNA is TGCAGTGCTAGAGATTATAGGACTAGCGGGGGGAAGGTTGAGACCCAGTACTTC.

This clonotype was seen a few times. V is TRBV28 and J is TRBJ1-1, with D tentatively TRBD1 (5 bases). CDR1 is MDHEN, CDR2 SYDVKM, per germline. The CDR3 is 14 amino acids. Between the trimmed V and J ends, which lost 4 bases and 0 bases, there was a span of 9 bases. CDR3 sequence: CASSSTAVNTEAFF. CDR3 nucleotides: TGTGCCAGCAGTTCGACAGCGGTGAACACTGAAGCTTTCTTT. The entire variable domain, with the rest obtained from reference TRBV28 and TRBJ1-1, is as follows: DVKVTQSSRYLVKRTGEKVFLECVQDMDHENMFWYRQDPGLGLRLIYFSYDVKMKEKGDIPEGYSVSREKKERFSLILESASTNQTSMYLCASSSTAVNTEAFFGQGTRLTVV.

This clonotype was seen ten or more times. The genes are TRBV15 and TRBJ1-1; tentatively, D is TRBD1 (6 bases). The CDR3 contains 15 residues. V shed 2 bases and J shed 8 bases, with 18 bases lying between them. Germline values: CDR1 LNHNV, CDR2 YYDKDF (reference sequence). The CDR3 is CATSRKDSNKPEAFF. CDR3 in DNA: TGTGCCACCAGCAGAAAGGACAGCAATAAACCAGAAGCTTTCTTT.

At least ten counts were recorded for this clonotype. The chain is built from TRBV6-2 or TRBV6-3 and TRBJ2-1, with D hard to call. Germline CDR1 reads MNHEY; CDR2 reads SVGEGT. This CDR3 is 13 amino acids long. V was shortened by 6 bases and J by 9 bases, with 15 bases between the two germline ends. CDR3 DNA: TGTGCCAGCAGCAATGCCGTACACAGTGAGCAGTTCTTC. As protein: CASSNAVHSEQFF.

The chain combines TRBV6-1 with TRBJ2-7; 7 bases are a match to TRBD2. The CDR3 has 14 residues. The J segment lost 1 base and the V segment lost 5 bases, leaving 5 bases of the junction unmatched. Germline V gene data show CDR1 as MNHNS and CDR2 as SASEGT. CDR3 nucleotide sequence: TGTGCCAGCAGTAGCGGGGTTCTTTCCTACGAGCAGTACGTC. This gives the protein CASSSGVLSYEQYV.

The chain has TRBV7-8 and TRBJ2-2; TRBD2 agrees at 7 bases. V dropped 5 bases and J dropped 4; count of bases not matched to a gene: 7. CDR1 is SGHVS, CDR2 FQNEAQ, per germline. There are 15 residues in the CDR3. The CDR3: CASSPRLAPTGELFF. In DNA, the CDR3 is TGTGCCAGCAGCCCAAGACTAGCCCCCACCGGGGAGCTGTTTTTT.

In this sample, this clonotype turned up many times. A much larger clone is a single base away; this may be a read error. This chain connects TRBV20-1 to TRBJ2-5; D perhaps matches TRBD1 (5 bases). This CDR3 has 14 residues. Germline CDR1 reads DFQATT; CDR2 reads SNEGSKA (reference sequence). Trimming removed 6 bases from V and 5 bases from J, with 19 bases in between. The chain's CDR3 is CSAPSPGPGETQYF. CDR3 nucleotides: TGCAGTGCACCAAGCCCAGGGCCAGGGGAGACCCAGTACTTC.

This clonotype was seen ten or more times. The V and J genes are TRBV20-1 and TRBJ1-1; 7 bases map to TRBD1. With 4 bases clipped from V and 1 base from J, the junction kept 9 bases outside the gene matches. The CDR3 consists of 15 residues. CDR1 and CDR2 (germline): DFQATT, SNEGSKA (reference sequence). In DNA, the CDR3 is TGCAGTGCTACCACCCCGACAGGGAGGAACACTGAAGCTTTCTTT. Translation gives CSATTPTGRNTEAFF.

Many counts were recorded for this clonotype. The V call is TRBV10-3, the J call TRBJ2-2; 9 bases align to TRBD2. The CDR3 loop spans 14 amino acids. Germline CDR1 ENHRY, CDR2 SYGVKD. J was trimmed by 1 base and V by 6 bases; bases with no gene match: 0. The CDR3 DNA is TGTGCCATCAGGACTAGCGGGAACACCGGGGAGCTGTTTTTT. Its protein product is CAIRTSGNTGELFF.

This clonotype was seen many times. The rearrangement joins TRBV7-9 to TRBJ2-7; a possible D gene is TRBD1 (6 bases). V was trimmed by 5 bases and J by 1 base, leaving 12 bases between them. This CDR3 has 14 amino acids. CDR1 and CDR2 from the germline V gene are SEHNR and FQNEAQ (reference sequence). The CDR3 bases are TGTGCCAGCAGCCGTCAACAGGGATCCTACGAGCAGTACGTC. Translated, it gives CASSRQQGSYEQYV.

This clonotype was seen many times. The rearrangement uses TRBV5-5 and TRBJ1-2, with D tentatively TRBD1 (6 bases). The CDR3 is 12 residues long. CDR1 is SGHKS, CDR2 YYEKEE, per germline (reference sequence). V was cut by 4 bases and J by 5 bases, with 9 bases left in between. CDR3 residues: CASSATGYGYTF. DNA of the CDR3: TGTGCCAGCAGCGCTACAGGGTATGGCTACACCTTC.

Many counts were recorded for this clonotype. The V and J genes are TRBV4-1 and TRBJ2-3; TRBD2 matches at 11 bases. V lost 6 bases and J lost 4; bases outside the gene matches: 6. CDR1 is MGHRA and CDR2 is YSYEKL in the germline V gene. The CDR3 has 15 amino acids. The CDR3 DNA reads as TGCGCCAGCAGTCGTAGCGGGGGGGCCGCAGATACGCAGTATTTT. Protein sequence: CASSRSGGAADTQYF.

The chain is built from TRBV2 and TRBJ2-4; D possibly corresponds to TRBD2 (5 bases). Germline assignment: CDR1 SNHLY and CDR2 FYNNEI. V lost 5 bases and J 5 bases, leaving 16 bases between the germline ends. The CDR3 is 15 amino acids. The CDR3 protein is CASSLEAGMENIQYF. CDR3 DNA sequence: TGTGCCAGCAGTTTAGAGGCCGGGATGGAAAACATTCAGTACTTC.

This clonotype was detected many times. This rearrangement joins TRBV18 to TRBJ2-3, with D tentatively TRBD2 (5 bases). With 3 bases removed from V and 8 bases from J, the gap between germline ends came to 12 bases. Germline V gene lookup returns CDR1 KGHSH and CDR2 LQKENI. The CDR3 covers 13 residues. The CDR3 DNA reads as TGTGCCAGCTCACCTCAAGAAGGAGGTACGCAGTATTTT. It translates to CASSPQEGGTQYF.

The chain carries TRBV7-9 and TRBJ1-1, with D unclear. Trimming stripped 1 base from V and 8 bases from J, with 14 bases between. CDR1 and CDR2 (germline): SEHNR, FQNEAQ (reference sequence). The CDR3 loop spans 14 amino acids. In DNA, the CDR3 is TGTGCCAGCAGCTTAGGTCCCCACCTGACCGAAGCTTTCTTT. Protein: CASSLGPHLTEAFF.

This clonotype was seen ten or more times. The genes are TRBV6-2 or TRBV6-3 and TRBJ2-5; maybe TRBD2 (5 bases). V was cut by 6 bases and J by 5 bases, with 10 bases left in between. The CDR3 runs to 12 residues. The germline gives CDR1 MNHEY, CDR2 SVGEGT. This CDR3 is CASSPGLETQYF. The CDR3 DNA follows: TGTGCCAGCAGCCCCGGACTGGAGACCCAGTACTTC.